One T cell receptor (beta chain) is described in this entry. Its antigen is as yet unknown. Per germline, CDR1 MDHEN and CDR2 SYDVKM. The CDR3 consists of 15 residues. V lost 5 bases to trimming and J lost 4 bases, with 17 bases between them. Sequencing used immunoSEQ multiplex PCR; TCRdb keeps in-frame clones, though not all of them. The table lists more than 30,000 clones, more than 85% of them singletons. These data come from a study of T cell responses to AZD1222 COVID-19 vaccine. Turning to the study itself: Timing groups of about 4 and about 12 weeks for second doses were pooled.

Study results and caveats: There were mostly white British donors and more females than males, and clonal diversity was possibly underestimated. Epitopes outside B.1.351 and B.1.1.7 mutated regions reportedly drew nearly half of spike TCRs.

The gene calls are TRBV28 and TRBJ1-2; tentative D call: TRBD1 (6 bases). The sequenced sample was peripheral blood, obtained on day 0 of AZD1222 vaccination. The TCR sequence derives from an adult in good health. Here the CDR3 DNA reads TGTGCCAGCAGTCTAACGGACAGAGGAGGCTATGGCTACACCTTC. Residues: CASSLTDRGGYGYTF.